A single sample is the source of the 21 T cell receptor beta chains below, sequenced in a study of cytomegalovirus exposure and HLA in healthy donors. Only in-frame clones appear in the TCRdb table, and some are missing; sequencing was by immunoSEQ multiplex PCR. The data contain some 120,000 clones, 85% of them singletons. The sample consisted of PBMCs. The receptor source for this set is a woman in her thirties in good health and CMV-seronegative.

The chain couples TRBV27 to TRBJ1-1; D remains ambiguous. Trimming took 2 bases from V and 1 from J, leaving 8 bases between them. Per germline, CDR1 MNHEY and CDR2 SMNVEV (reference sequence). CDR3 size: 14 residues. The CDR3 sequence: CASSLRGWNTEAFF. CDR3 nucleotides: TGTGCCAGCAGTTTAAGAGGCTGGAACACTGAAGCTTTCTTT.

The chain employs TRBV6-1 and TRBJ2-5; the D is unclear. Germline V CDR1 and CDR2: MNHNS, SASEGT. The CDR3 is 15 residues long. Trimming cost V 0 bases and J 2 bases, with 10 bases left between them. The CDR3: CASSEAPIRQETQYF. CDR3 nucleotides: TGTGCCAGCAGTGAAGCACCGATCAGGCAAGAGACCCAGTACTTC.

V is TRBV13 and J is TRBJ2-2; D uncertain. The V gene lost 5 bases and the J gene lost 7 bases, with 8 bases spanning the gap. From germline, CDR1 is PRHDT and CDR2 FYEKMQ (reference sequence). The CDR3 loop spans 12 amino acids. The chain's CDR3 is CASSARSGELFF. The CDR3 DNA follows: TGTGCCAGCAGCGCTAGGAGCGGGGAGCTGTTTTTT.

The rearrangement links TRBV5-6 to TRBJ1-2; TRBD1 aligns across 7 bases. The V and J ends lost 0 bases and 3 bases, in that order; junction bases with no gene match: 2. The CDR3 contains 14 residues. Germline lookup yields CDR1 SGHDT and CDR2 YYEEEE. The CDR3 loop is CASSLGDRDYGYTF. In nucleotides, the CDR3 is TGTGCCAGCAGCTTGGGAGACAGGGACTATGGCTACACCTTC.

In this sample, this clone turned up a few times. Here the CDR3 DNA reads TGTGCCAGCAGCTTTGTGCGGGGCGATACGCAGTATTTT. This translates into CASSFVRGDTQYF. This chain links TRBV5-8 with TRBJ2-3; D is perhaps TRBD2 (6 bases). V was clipped by 2 bases and J by 6 bases, with 10 bases between them. Germline V lookup: CDR1 SGHTS, CDR2 YDEGEE. The CDR3 consists of 13 residues.

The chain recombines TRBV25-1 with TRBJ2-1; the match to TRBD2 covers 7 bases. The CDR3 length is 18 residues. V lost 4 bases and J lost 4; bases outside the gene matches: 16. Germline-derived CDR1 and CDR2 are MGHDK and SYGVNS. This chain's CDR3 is CASSVPPGMSGAYNEQFF. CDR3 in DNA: TGTGCCAGCAGTGTTCCGCCCGGGATGAGCGGGGCATACAATGAGCAGTTCTTC.

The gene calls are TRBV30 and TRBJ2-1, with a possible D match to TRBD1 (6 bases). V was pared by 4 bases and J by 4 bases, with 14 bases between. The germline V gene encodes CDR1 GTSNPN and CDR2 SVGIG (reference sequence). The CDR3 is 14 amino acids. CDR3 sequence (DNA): TGTGCCTGGACCTTAGGCAGGGGTTACAATGAGCAGTTCTTC. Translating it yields CAWTLGRGYNEQFF.

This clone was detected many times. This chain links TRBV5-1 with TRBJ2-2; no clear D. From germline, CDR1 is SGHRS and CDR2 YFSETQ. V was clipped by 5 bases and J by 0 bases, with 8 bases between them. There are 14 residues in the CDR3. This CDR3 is CASSPGTNTGELFF. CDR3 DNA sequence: TGCGCCAGCAGTCCAGGCACGAACACCGGGGAGCTGTTTTTT.

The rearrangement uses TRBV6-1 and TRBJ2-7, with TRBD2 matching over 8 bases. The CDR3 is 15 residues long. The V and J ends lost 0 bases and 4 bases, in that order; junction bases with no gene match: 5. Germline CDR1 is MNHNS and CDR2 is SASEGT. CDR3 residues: CASSEAPGGAYEQYF. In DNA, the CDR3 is TGTGCCAGCAGTGAAGCGCCCGGGGGGGCGTACGAGCAGTACTTC.

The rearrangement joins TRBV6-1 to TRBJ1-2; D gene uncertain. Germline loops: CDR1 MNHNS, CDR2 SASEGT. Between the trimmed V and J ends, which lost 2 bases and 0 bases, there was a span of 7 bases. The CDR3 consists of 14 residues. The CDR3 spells CASSELIANYGYTF. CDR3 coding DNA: TGTGCCAGCAGTGAACTGATAGCTAACTATGGCTACACCTTC.

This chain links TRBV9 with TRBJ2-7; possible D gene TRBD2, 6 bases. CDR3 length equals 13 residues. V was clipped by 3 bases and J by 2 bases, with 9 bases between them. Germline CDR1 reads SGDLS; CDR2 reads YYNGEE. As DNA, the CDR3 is TGTGCCAGCAGCGCGGGACTTGCCTACGAGCAGTACTTC. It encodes CASSAGLAYEQYF. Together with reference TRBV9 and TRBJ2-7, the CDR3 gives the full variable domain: DSGVTQTPKHLITATGQRVTLRCSPRSGDLSVYWYQQSLDQGLQFLIQYYNGEERAKGNILERFSAQQFPDLHSELNLSSLELGDSALYFCASSAGLAYEQYFGPGTRLTVT.

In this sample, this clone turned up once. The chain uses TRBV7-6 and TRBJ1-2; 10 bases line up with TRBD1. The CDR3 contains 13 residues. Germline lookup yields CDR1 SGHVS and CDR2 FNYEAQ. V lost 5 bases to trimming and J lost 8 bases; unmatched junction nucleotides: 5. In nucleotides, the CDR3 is TGTGCCAGCAGCCCCCGGGACAGGGGAGGCTACACCTTC. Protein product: CASSPRDRGGYTF.

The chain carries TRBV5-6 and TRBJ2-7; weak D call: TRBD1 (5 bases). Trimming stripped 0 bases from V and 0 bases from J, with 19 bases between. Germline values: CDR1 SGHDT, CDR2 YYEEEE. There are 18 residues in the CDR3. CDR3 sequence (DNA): TGTGCCAGCAGCTTGGGGGTCTGGGGCCCCGAAAGCTCCTACGAGCAGTACTTC. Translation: CASSLGVWGPESSYEQYF.

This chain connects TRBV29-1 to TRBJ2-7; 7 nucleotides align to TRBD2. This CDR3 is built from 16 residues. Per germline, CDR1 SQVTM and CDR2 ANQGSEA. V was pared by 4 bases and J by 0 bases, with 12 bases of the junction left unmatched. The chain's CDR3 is CSVVGLGGFSSYEQYF. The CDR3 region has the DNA TGCAGCGTTGTCGGTCTCGGGGGGTTCAGCTCCTACGAGCAGTACTTC.

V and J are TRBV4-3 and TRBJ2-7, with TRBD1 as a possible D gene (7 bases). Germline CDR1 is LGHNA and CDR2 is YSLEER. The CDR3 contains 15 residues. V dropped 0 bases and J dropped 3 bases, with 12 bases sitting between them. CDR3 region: CASSQEGRGDYEQYF. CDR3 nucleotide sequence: TGCGCCAGCAGCCAAGAAGGCAGGGGGGACTACGAGCAGTACTTC.

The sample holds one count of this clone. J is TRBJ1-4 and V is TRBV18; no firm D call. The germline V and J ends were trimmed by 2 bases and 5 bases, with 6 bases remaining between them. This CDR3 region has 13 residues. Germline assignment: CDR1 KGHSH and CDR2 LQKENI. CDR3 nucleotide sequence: TGTGCCAGCTCACCATATGTAAATGAAAAACTGTTTTTT. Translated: CASSPYVNEKLFF.

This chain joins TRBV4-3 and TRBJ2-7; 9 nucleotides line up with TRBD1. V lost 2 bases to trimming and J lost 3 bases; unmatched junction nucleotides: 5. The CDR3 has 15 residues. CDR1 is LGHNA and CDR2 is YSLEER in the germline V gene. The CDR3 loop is CASSQRDRENYEQYF. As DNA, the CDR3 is TGCGCCAGCAGCCAAAGGGACAGGGAGAACTACGAGCAGTACTTC.

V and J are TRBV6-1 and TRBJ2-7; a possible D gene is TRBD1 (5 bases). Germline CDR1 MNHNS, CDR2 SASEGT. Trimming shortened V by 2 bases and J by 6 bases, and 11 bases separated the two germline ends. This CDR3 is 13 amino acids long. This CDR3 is CASSEHLTVEQYF. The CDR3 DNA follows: TGTGCCAGCAGTGAACACCTGACAGTCGAGCAGTACTTC.

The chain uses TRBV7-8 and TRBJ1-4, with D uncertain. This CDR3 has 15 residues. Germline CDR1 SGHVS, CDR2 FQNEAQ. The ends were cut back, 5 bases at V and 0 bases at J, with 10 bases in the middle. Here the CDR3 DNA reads TGTGCCAGCAGCCTTCAACGGTCAACTAATGAAAAACTGTTTTTT. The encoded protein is CASSLQRSTNEKLFF.

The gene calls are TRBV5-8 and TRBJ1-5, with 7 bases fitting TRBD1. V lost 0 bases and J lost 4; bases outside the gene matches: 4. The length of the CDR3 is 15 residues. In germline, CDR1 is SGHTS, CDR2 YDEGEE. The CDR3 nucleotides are TGTGCCAGCAGCTTGGGACAGGGTGGGAATCAGCCCCAGCATTTT. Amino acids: CASSLGQGGNQPQHF.

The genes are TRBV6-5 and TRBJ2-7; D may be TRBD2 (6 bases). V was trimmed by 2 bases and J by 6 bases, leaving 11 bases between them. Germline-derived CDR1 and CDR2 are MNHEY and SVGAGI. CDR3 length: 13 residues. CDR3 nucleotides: TGTGCCAGCAGTTACGGGAGGAGGGCCGAGCAGTACTTC. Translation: CASSYGRRAEQYF.